This T cell receptor (beta chain) was sequenced for a study of blood T cells in healthy people across ages. The use of a sample-barcoded 5' primer and a J-beta primer mix characterized a second PCR of roughly 7 to 11 cycles. Each TCR beta cDNA got a 12-nucleotide random molecular identifier. MiXCR, run by TCRdb on the 5' RACE reads, gives a single entry per CDR3 protein. The sample comprises some 900,000 distinct CDR3 sequences, roughly 43% of which are singletons, and about an eighth rests with the top ten. Trimming took 4 bases from V and 6 from J, leaving 18 bases between them. The CDR3 sequence is 15 residues long. The germline V gene has CDR1 MNHEY and CDR2 SVGEGT. Those donating, healthy Caucasian individuals from Russia, were aged roughly 6 to 90. The sample holds a few counts of this clonotype.

The specimen sequenced was blood. The chain carries TRBV6-2 or TRBV6-3 and TRBJ1-1; D is possibly TRBD1 (6 bases). This clonotype was obtained from a man younger than 45 in good health. In DNA form, the CDR3 reads TGTGCCAGCAGTTCGCCCCCCAGGGGAAGGGCTGAAGCTTTCTTT. Translated: CASSSPPRGRAEAFF.